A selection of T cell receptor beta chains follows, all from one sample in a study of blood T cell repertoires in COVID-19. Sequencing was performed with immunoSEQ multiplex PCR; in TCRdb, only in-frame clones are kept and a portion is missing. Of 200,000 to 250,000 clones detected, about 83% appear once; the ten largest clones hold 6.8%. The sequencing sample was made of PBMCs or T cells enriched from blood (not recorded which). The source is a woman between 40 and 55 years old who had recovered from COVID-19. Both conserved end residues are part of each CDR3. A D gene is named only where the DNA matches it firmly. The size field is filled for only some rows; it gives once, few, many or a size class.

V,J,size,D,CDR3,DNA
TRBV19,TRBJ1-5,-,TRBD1,CASTLTGGGGNQPQHF,TGTGCCAGTACCCTGACAGGGGGTGGGGGCAATCAGCCCCAGCATTTT
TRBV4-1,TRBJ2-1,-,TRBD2,CASSQGPGLAAYNEQFF,TGCGCCAGCAGCCAAGGGCCGGGACTAGCGGCCTACAATGAGCAGTTCTTC
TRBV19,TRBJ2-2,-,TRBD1,CASSKGDRHTGELFF,TGTGCCAGTAGTAAAGGGGACAGGCACACCGGGGAGCTGTTTTTT
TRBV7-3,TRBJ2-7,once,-,CASSFRTASYEQYF,TGTGCCAGCAGCTTTAGGACTGCCTCCTACGAGCAGTACTTC
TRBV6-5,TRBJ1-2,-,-,CASIGPSYGYTF,TGTGCCAGCATTGGCCCCTCCTATGGCTACACCTTC
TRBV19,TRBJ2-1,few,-,CASSIMSSEYNEQFF,TGTGCCAGTAGTATAATGTCTAGCGAGTACAATGAGCAGTTCTTC
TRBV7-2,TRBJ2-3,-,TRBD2,CASSLAAGALSDTQYF,TGTGCCAGCAGCTTAGCGGCGGGAGCCTTATCAGATACGCAGTATTTT
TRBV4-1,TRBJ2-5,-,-,CASSQDSRAGETQYF,TGCGCCAGCAGCCAAGATTCGCGGGCGGGGGAGACCCAGTACTTC
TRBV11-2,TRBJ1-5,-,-,CASSLSVNSNQPQHF,TGTGCCAGCAGCTTATCCGTAAATAGCAATCAGCCCCAGCATTTT
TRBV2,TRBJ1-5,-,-,CASLRTASNQPQHF,TGTGCCAGCTTAAGGACAGCTAGCAATCAGCCCCAGCATTTT
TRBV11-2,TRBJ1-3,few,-,CASSLSGTTGNTIYF,TGTGCCAGCAGCTTGTCCGGGACAACGGGAAACACCATATATTTT
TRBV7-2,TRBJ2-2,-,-,CASSLAWAGELFF,TGTGCCAGCAGTCTAGCTTGGGCCGGGGAGCTGTTTTTT
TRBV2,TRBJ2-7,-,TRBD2,CASLRGSLTYEQYF,TGTGCCAGCTTGCGGGGGTCCCTCACCTACGAGCAGTACTTC
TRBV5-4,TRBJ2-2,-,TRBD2,CASSPTSGSENTGELFF,TGTGCCAGCAGCCCGACTAGCGGGAGTGAGAACACCGGGGAGCTGTTTTTT
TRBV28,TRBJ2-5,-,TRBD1,CASSLRDRGFETQYF,TGTGCCAGCAGTCTCCGGGACAGGGGGTTTGAGACCCAGTACTTC
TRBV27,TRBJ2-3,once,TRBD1,CASSLGQGVTDTQYF,TGTGCCAGCAGTTTAGGGCAGGGGGTCACAGATACGCAGTATTTT
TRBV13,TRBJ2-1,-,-,CASSLDAGYNEQFF,TGTGCCAGCAGCTTAGACGCGGGGTACAATGAGCAGTTCTTC
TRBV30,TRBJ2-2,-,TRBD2,CAWSGLLAGAGELFF,TGTGCCTGGAGCGGGTTACTAGCGGGCGCCGGGGAGCTGTTTTTT
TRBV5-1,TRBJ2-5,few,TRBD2,CASSFGGRLMETQYF,TGCGCCAGCAGCTTTGGCGGGAGGTTGATGGAGACCCAGTACTTC
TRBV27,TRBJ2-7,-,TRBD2,CASGTSGNHEQYF,TGTGCCAGCGGGACTAGCGGGAACCACGAGCAGTACTTC
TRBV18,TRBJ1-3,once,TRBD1,CASSPQGARNTIYF,TGTGCCAGCTCACCGCAGGGGGCTAGAAACACCATATATTTT
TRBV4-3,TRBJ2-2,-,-,CASSLDLGGGRELFF,TGCGCCAGCAGCCTTGACCTAGGGGGCGGGAGGGAGCTGTTTTTT
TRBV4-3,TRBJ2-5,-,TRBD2,CASSPTYSLAFQETQYF,TGCGCCAGCAGCCCTACTTACTCACTAGCGTTCCAAGAGACCCAGTACTTC